The sequence of this TCR beta chain was determined in a study of a mutant IDH1 vaccine in newly diagnosed glioma. Study-level background: Prior therapy was radiotherapy, temozolomide, or both; most received both.

Time point noted: week 11, during vaccination. With topical imiquimod, each dose of the vaccine consisted of 300 ug of mutant IDH1 20-mer peptide. Measured with immunoSEQ multiplex PCR; TCRdb has only the in-frame clones, and not every one. This sample has 55,000 to 70,000 clones, with about 91% found just once. This CDR3 spans 13 amino acids. In germline, CDR1 is SNHLY, CDR2 FYNNEI. Trimming left V 5 bases short and J 1 base short, with 8 bases between. With respect to this clone: The antigen remains unidentified.

The TCR was taken from a man between 40 and 49 years old with glioma. The V and J genes are TRBV2 and TRBJ1-2; D possibly corresponds to TRBD1 (6 bases). The sample was PBMCs, taken from a glioma patient whose treatment included an IDH1 peptide vaccine. The chain's CDR3 is CASSTGHNYGYTF. The CDR3 coding sequence is TGTGCCAGCAGTACGGGACATAACTATGGCTACACCTTC.